The 22 T cell receptor beta chains below come from one sample, sequenced in a study of post-analysis software for immune sequencing data. These receptors have no known antigen. Sequencing libraries made from TCR beta cDNA carried unique molecular identifiers. TCRdb re-analysed the PCR reads in MiXCR, keeping a single row per CDR3 protein. Of some 260,000 distinct CDR3 sequences in the sample, 36% were seen once. Notes on the study in general: Five or six TRBV segments (TRBV5-6, TRBV5-1 and TRBV20-1 among them) occurred more frequently in patients than in controls.

The sample comprised blood. These receptors were collected from a girl aged 5-17 years with multiple sclerosis.

This clonotype was recorded a few times. With a much larger clone just one base away, this may be a read error. This chain uses TRBV5-6 with TRBJ2-7; 7 bases line up with TRBD1. Germline CDR1 reads SGHDT; CDR2 reads YYEEEE. This CDR3 spans 15 amino acids. The CDR3 loop is CASSLGQGTSYKQYF. The CDR3 DNA reads TGTGCCAGCAGCTTGGGACAGGGAACATCCTACAAGCAGTACTTC.

This clonotype was found many times. The rearrangement links TRBV5-1 to TRBJ2-7; 7 bases line up with TRBD1. V shed 4 bases and J 3 bases; nucleotides not matched to a gene: 7. Germline V gene lookup returns CDR1 SGHRS and CDR2 YFSETQ. This CDR3 has 14 residues. The CDR3 spells CASSPVGDSYEQYF. CDR3 nucleotides: TGCGCCAGCAGCCCCGTGGGGGACAGCTACGAGCAGTACTTC.

To note about this clonotype: A much larger clone differs from this one at a single base, so this may be a read error. The CDR3 region is CASSYGDRDNHGHTF. In nucleotides, the CDR3 is TGCGCCAGCAGCTACGGGGACAGGGATAATCATGGCCACACCTTC. The chain employs TRBV5-1 and TRBJ1-2; 9 positions match TRBD1. The germline gives CDR1 SGHRS, CDR2 YFSETQ. The length of the CDR3 is 15 residues. The full variable domain, in which reference TRBV5-1 and TRBJ1-2 provide the parts outside the CDR3, is KAGVTQTPRYLIKTRGQQVTLSCSPISGHRSVSWYQQTPGQGLQFLFEYFSETQRNKGNFPGRFSGRQFSNSRSEMNVSTLELGDSALYLCASSYGDRDNHGHTFGSGTRLTVV.

This clonotype was recorded at least ten times. This chain joins TRBV7-9 and TRBJ1-1, with 8 bases matching TRBD1. The ends lost 4 bases at V and 6 bases at J; junction bases unmatched: 16. CDR1 and CDR2 from the germline V gene are SEHNR and FQNEAQ (reference sequence). The CDR3 covers 17 residues. CDR3 DNA sequence: TGTGCCAGCAGCTCCCACGACATACAGGGGGTGAGGGCTGAAGCTTTCTTT. It encodes CASSSHDIQGVRAEAFF.

This clonotype has a handful of counts. The gene calls are TRBV29-1 and TRBJ2-2; D remains unclear. The CDR3 loop spans 12 amino acids. The ends were cut back, 5 bases at V and 7 bases at J, with 11 bases in the middle. Germline assignment: CDR1 SQVTM and CDR2 ANQGSEA. CDR3 sequence: CSVQAPGGELFF. CDR3 bases: TGCAGCGTTCAGGCCCCCGGCGGGGAGCTGTTTTTT.

This clonotype has a count of ten or more. The V call is TRBV20-1, the J call TRBJ2-5, with TRBD1 matching over 9 bases. The CDR3 is made up of 15 amino acids. Unmatched junction bases numbered 10, after V lost 5 bases and J lost 3 bases. Germline lookup yields CDR1 DFQATT and CDR2 SNEGSKA (reference sequence). The CDR3, as DNA: TGCAGTGCTGAAGATGGGGACAGGGATAAAGAGACCCAGTACTTC. Protein: CSAEDGDRDKETQYF.

This clonotype was observed a handful of times. An end of the junction does not agree with germline; a read error may underlie this. The CDR3 region is CACSIVTGPTDVLTF. CDR3 sequence (DNA): TGTGCCTGTAGTATAGTAACGGGACCAACTGACGTCCTGACTTTC. The J gene is TRBJ2-6, the V gene TRBV19; D possibly uses TRBD1 or TRBD2 (5 bases each). The germline CDR1 and CDR2 sequences are LNHDA and SQIVND (reference sequence). The length of the CDR3 is 15 residues.

Comment on this clonotype: A much larger clone differs by one base, so this may be a read error. The J gene is TRBJ2-5, the V gene TRBV5-1; 11 bases are a match to TRBD1. The CDR3 sequence is 15 residues long. Germline CDR1 reads SGHRS; CDR2 reads YFSETQ. The J segment lost 1 base and the V segment lost 4 bases, leaving 3 bases of the junction unmatched. CDR3 loop: CASSPGTGGQETQYF. The CDR3 DNA follows: TGCGCCAGCAGCCCCGGGACAGGGGGCCAAGAGACCCAGTACTTC.

The chain recombines TRBV7-8 with TRBJ2-2; D is possibly TRBD2 (5 bases). The V gene's germline CDR1 is SGHVS and CDR2 FQNEAQ. With 0 bases removed from V and 1 base from J, the gap between germline ends came to 9 bases. The CDR3 is 16 residues long. The CDR3 is CASSLASRGNTGELFF. DNA of the CDR3: TGTGCCAGCAGCTTAGCGTCACGGGGGAACACCGGGGAGCTGTTTTTT. The variable domain in full, with the rest retrieved from reference TRBV7-8 and TRBJ2-2, is GAGVSQSPRYKVAKRGQDVALRCDPISGHVSLFWYQQALGQGPEFLTYFQNEAQLDKSGLPSDRFFAERPEGSVSTLKIQRTQQEDSAVYLCASSLASRGNTGELFFGEGSRLTVL.

The chain carries TRBV30 and TRBJ2-5, with TRBD2 identical over 10 bases. V lost 0 bases, J lost 4 bases, and 8 bases stayed unmatched. Germline values: CDR1 GTSNPN, CDR2 SVGIG (reference sequence). The length of the CDR3 is 16 residues. Here the CDR3 reads CAWSVGTSGTAETQYF. The CDR3 nucleotides are TGTGCCTGGAGTGTAGGTACTAGCGGGACCGCAGAGACCCAGTACTTC. Filled out from reference TRBV30 and TRBJ2-5, the complete variable domain reads SQTIHQWPATLVQPVGSPLSLECTVEGTSNPNLYWYRQAAGRGLQLLFYSVGIGQISSEVPQNLSASRPQDRQFILSSKKLLLSDSGFYLCAWSVGTSGTAETQYFGPGTRLLVL.

This chain uses TRBV28 with TRBJ1-2; the D is unclear. Germline V gene data show CDR1 as MDHEN and CDR2 as SYDVKM. V gave up 7 bases and J gave up 7 bases, with 10 bases separating them. The CDR3 is 11 residues long. The CDR3 nucleotides read TGTGCCAGCACCCCAGGATCTGGCTACACCTTC. Protein: CASTPGSGYTF.

The chain joins TRBV20-1 to TRBJ1-2; no definite D call. Germline loops: CDR1 DFQATT, CDR2 SNEGSKA (reference sequence). This CDR3 has 16 amino acids. The V end lost 5 bases, the J end lost 3 bases, and 22 bases lay between the germline ends. CDR3 sequence reads: CSASVPSEDRHYGYTF. In nucleotides, the CDR3 is TGCAGTGCTTCAGTACCTTCCGAAGACCGTCACTATGGCTACACCTTC.

The sample holds many counts of this clonotype. V is TRBV12-3 or TRBV12-4 and J is TRBJ1-6; D call uncertain. The CDR3 is 12 residues long. Trimming took off 5 bases at V and 7 bases at J, with 6 bases between the two ends. The CDR3 here is CASSASNSPLHF. CDR3 DNA: TGTGCCAGCAGTGCCTCCAATTCACCCCTCCACTTT.

Only a few counts were recorded for this clonotype. The chain employs TRBV7-9 and TRBJ2-1; 10 bases map to TRBD2. After removal of 2 bases from V and 8 bases from J, the junction contained 3 bases not matched to a gene. The CDR3 spans 14 residues. Germline V gene lookup returns CDR1 SEHNR and CDR2 FQNEAQ (reference sequence). CDR3 sequence: CASSLSGGGDEQFF. CDR3 nucleotide sequence: TGTGCCAGCAGCTTAAGCGGGGGGGGAGATGAGCAGTTCTTC.

The chain links TRBV6-5 to TRBJ1-2, with TRBD1 matching 9 bases. The CDR3 consists of 14 residues. After removal of 4 bases from V and 2 bases from J, the junction contained 2 bases not matched to a gene. The germline V gene encodes CDR1 MNHEY and CDR2 SVGAGI. CDR3 bases: TGTGCCAGCAGTTCTACAGGGGGCAACTATGGCTACACCTTC. Its translation is CASSSTGGNYGYTF.

In its sample, this clonotype was seen a few times. The rearrangement links TRBV28 to TRBJ1-1, with 8 positions matching TRBD1. The CDR3 is 17 residues long. Germline V CDR1 and CDR2: MDHEN, SYDVKM. V was pared by 7 bases and J by 5 bases, with 18 bases of the junction left unmatched. This chain's CDR3 is CASTRWPGGALRTEAFF. CDR3 nucleotides: TGTGCCAGCACCCGGTGGCCAGGGGGCGCATTAAGAACTGAAGCTTTCTTT.

Ten or more counts support this clonotype. J is TRBJ1-4 and V is TRBV7-9; 7 positions match TRBD1. V lost 5 bases, J lost 3 bases, and 15 bases stayed unmatched. This CDR3 region has 18 residues. Germline CDR1 SEHNR, CDR2 FQNEAQ (reference sequence). DNA for the CDR3: TGTGCCAGCAGCGGCGGGCTGACAGGGAAGGAGCCTAATGAAAAACTGTTTTTT. Its translation is CASSGGLTGKEPNEKLFF.

The table lists this clonotype with many counts. The V call is TRBV4-1, the J call TRBJ2-5; D tentatively fits TRBD1 or TRBD2 (7 bases each). Per germline, CDR1 MGHRA and CDR2 YSYEKL. The CDR3 length is 17 residues. V lost 0 bases and J lost 5, with 19 bases in between. The CDR3 DNA reads as TGCGCCAGCAGCCAAGATCCTCCAGGGGGGGGTCGGGAGACCCAGTACTTC. This codes for CASSQDPPGGGRETQYF.

The CDR3 DNA is TGCGCCAGCAGCTTACTTCGGACAGGCCTCGCTGGGGCCAACGTCCTGACTTTC. It yields the protein CASSLLRTGLAGANVLTF. The chain is built from TRBV5-1 and TRBJ2-6, with 7 bases that match TRBD1. The CDR3 runs to 18 residues. V lost 2 bases, J lost 2 bases, and 10 bases stayed unmatched. CDR1 SGHRS and CDR2 YFSETQ come from the germline V gene. Using reference TRBV5-1 and TRBJ2-6 for the parts outside the CDR3, the full variable domain is KAGVTQTPRYLIKTRGQQVTLSCSPISGHRSVSWYQQTPGQGLQFLFEYFSETQRNKGNFPGRFSGRQFSNSRSEMNVSTLELGDSALYLCASSLLRTGLAGANVLTFGAGSRLTVL.

J is TRBJ1-2 and V is TRBV25-1, with D possibly TRBD1 on 5 matching bases. From germline, CDR1 is MGHDK and CDR2 SYGVNS. The CDR3 loop spans 14 amino acids. V was shortened by 2 bases and J by 3 bases, with 10 bases between the two germline ends. CDR3 amino acids: CASSEAGTDYGYTF. CDR3 DNA: TGTGCCAGCAGTGAAGCCGGGACGGACTATGGCTACACCTTC.

This clonotype was seen a handful of times. This sequence joins TRBV7-2 and TRBJ2-7, with D uncertain. Germline assignment: CDR1 SGHTA and CDR2 FQGNSA. V lost 4 bases and J lost 1, with 8 bases in between. This CDR3 contains 13 residues. The CDR3 spells CASSWSPSYEQYF. The CDR3 region has the DNA TGTGCCAGCAGCTGGTCCCCATCCTACGAGCAGTACTTC. The full variable domain, its missing parts supplied by reference TRBV7-2 and TRBJ2-7, is GAGVSQSPSNKVTEKGKDVELRCDPISGHTALYWYRQSLGQGLEFLIYFQGNSAPDKSGLPSDRFSAERTGGSVSTLTIQRTQQEDSAVYLCASSWSPSYEQYFGPGTRLTVT.

This clonotype was observed a few times. The V and J genes are TRBV7-6 and TRBJ2-2; TRBD2 matches 10 bases. V lost 3 bases and J lost 7; bases outside the gene matches: 8. The length of the CDR3 is 16 residues. Germline V gives CDR1 SGHVS, CDR2 FNYEAQ. The CDR3 DNA sequence: TGTGCCAGCAGCTTCTTTACCGGACTAGCGGTCGGGGAGCTGTTTTTT. This translates into CASSFFTGLAVGELFF.